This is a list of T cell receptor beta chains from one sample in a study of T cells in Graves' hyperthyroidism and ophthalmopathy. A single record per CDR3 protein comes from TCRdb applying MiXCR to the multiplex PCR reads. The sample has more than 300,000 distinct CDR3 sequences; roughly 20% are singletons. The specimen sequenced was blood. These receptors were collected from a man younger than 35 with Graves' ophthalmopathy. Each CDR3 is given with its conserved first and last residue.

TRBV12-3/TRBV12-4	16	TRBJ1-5	CASSLRPQGGNQPQHF
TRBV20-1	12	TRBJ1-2	CSAADRVYGYTF
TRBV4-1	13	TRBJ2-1	CASSQAGYNEQFF
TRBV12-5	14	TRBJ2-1	CASELGGSYNEQFF
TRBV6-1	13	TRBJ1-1	CASSAGQFTEAFF
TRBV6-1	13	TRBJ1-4	CATQTWVNEKLFF
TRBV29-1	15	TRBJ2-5	CSVVGSGGLMETQYF
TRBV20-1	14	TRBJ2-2	CSARYSTSPGELFF
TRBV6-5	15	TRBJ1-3	CASSSSGTTGNTIYF
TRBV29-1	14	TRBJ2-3	CSVDGPTGRDTQYF
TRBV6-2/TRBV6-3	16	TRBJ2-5	CASSFPTGGGLKTQYF
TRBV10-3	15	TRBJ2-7	CAISESKGASYEQYF
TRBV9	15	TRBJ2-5	CASSGGQGLQETQYF
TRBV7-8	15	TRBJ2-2	CASNSPGRNTGELFF
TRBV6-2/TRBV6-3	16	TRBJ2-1	CASSGGLAVSYNEQFF